The 27 T cell receptor beta chains below were found in one sample sequenced in a study of cytomegalovirus exposure and HLA in healthy donors. The PCR ran on 60 Vbeta and 13 Jbeta primers. The assay was immunoSEQ multiplex PCR, and TCRdb's table has in-frame clones only and misses some. The repertoire shows 130,000 or so clones; the top ten hold about 1.6%. What was sequenced was PBMCs. These receptors originate from a middle-aged woman in good health and CMV-seronegative.

This chain joins TRBV28 and TRBJ2-2, with 8 bases identical to TRBD1. Germline lookup yields CDR1 MDHEN and CDR2 SYDVKM. The CDR3 covers 17 residues. With V trimmed by 6 bases and J by 0 bases, 9 bases remained unmatched. In nucleotides, the CDR3 is TGTGCCAGCAGCCTTTTCGGACAGGGACCGAACACCGGGGAGCTGTTTTTT. This codes for CASSLFGQGPNTGELFF. Full variable domain (missing parts from reference TRBV28 and TRBJ2-2): DVKVTQSSRYLVKRTGEKVFLECVQDMDHENMFWYRQDPGLGLRLIYFSYDVKMKEKGDIPEGYSVSREKKERFSLILESASTNQTSMYLCASSLFGQGPNTGELFFGEGSRLTVL.

The chain joins TRBV2 to TRBJ1-5; D gene unclear. CDR1 SNHLY and CDR2 FYNNEI come from the germline V gene. This CDR3 contains 14 residues. The V gene lost 4 bases and the J gene lost 2 bases, with 9 bases spanning the gap. The CDR3: CASSVGGGNQPQHF. The CDR3 DNA reads as TGTGCCAGCAGTGTGGGTGGAGGCAATCAGCCCCAGCATTTT.

V gene TRBV6-5 combines with J gene TRBJ1-6, with D perhaps TRBD1 (5 bases). Trimming shortened V by 5 bases and J by 6 bases, and 14 bases separated the two germline ends. This CDR3 has 15 residues. Germline V gene lookup returns CDR1 MNHEY and CDR2 SVGAGI. In DNA form, the CDR3 reads TGTGCCAGCAGTAATCAGGGAAGAGGTAATTCACCCCTCCACTTT. As protein: CASSNQGRGNSPLHF.

The CDR3 nucleotides are TGTGCCAGCTCACTCCGGGACAGGGGCTTCTCACCCCTCCACTTT. This codes for CASSLRDRGFSPLHF. This chain joins TRBV18 and TRBJ1-6; 10 positions agree with TRBD1. The CDR3 totals 15 residues. Trimming took 4 bases from V and 10 from J; bases not matched to a gene: 7. Germline V lookup: CDR1 KGHSH, CDR2 LQKENI.

This chain joins TRBV6-1 and TRBJ1-5, with a possible D match to TRBD1 (5 bases). The V end was cut by 4 bases, the J end by 2 bases, with 12 bases between. The CDR3 consists of 15 residues. Germline-derived CDR1 and CDR2 are MNHNS and SASEGT. CDR3 in amino acids: CASSAPSRGNQPQHF. Here the CDR3 DNA reads TGTGCCAGCAGTGCCCCCTCCAGGGGCAATCAGCCCCAGCATTTT.

On this clone itself: At the DNA level, this CDR3 is encoded by other sequences in the same sample as well. The chain joins TRBV11-3 to TRBJ1-1; 8 bases fit TRBD1. V trimming: 4 bases; J trimming: 2 bases; junction bases outside the gene matches: 3. Germline loops: CDR1 SGHNT, CDR2 YENEEA. This CDR3 has 14 amino acids. The CDR3 reads CASSSGTGNTEAFF. DNA of the CDR3: TGTGCCAGCAGCTCCGGGACAGGTAACACTGAAGCTTTCTTT.

The rearrangement joins TRBV19 to TRBJ1-5; possibly TRBD1 for D (5 bases). This CDR3 region has 14 residues. Trimming cost V 6 bases and J 6 bases, with 15 bases left between them. Germline V gene lookup returns CDR1 LNHDA and CDR2 SQIVND (reference sequence). The CDR3 DNA reads as TGTGCCAGTAGCGCAGGGACTAGCCCTCAGCCCCAGCATTTT. As protein: CASSAGTSPQPQHF.

The rearrangement uses TRBV7-8 and TRBJ2-6, with TRBD2 identical over 10 bases. The CDR3 extends over 18 amino acids. The junction had 4 bases not matched to a gene; V was cut back by 2 bases and J by 0 bases. The germline gives CDR1 SGHVS, CDR2 FQNEAQ. This CDR3 is CASSLRAGGNSGANVLTF. The CDR3 nucleotides are TGTGCCAGCAGCTTAAGAGCGGGGGGGAACTCTGGGGCCAACGTCCTGACTTTC.

The rearrangement links TRBV6-5 to TRBJ1-5; no clear D. Germline loops: CDR1 MNHEY, CDR2 SVGAGI. V shed 6 bases and J shed 2 bases, with 14 bases lying between them. The CDR3 extends over 15 amino acids. CDR3: CASRPAKGGNQPQHF. DNA of the CDR3: TGTGCCAGCAGACCCGCAAAAGGAGGCAATCAGCCCCAGCATTTT.

V and J are TRBV6-5 and TRBJ1-1; D unclear. The V gene lost 7 bases and the J gene lost 3 bases, with 6 bases spanning the gap. The CDR3 has 11 residues. Looked up from germline, CDR1 is MNHEY and CDR2 is SVGAGI. Here the CDR3 reads CASTRDTEAFF. As DNA, the CDR3 is TGTGCCAGCACCCGGGACACTGAAGCTTTCTTT.

This chain joins TRBV6-4 and TRBJ2-1; D possibly corresponds to TRBD1 (5 bases). V was pared by 0 bases and J by 9 bases, with 9 bases between. This CDR3 contains 13 residues. Germline CDR1 MRHNA, CDR2 SNTAGT. As DNA, the CDR3 is TGTGCCAGCAGTGACTCGGTGCAGGGTGAGCAGTTCTTC. It codes for CASSDSVQGEQFF.

V and J are TRBV19 and TRBJ1-3; the D is unclear. The V gene lost 3 bases and the J gene lost 2 bases, with 11 bases spanning the gap. The CDR3 has 15 residues. Germline values: CDR1 LNHDA, CDR2 SQIVND (reference sequence). Here the CDR3 DNA reads TGTGCCAGTAGTATTTCCTGGGGAGCTGGAAACACCATATATTTT. Its translation: CASSISWGAGNTIYF.

Concerning this clone: The missing conserved phenylalanine or tryptophan at the end of this CDR3 makes a read error likely. The chain links TRBV9 to TRBJ1-6; possibly TRBD1 for D (6 bases). Per germline, CDR1 SGDLS and CDR2 YYNGEE. The CDR3 contains 13 residues. Deletions cut 6 bases from V and 5 bases from J, with 9 bases between. The DNA for the CDR3 is TGTGCCAGCAATAACAGGGATAATTCACCCCTCCACCTT. Translated: CASNNRDNSPLHL.

The chain recombines TRBV18 with TRBJ1-6, with D unresolved. Per the germline V gene, CDR1 is KGHSH and CDR2 is LQKENI. The CDR3 runs to 16 residues. V lost 0 bases to trimming and J lost 4 bases, with 10 bases between them. The CDR3 reads CASSPPGRSYNSPLHF. The CDR3 DNA reads TGTGCCAGCTCACCACCTGGGAGATCGTATAATTCACCCCTCCACTTT.

The chain is built from TRBV4-1 and TRBJ1-5; 7 positions match TRBD1. The V gene's germline CDR1 is MGHRA and CDR2 YSYEKL. Trimming removed 2 bases from V and 5 bases from J; junction bases left unmatched: 12. CDR3 length: 17 amino acids. CDR3 sequence: CASSQRPPDRADQPQHF. The CDR3 DNA sequence: TGCGCCAGCAGCCAACGACCTCCTGACAGGGCGGATCAGCCCCAGCATTTT.

This CDR3 is CASSQEAGGYNQPQHF. CDR3 nucleotide sequence: TGCGCCAGCAGCCAAGAGGCCGGGGGGTACAATCAGCCCCAGCATTTT. The J gene is TRBJ1-5, the V gene TRBV4-1; a possible D gene is TRBD1 (5 bases). The V end was cut by 0 bases, the J end by 3 bases, with 12 bases between. This CDR3 has 16 amino acids. Germline-derived CDR1 and CDR2 are MGHRA and YSYEKL.

The chain employs TRBV7-2 and TRBJ1-2; the D gene is possibly TRBD1 (5 bases). Germline CDR1 and CDR2: SGHTA and FQGNSA. The CDR3 is 16 amino acids. V gave up 1 base and J gave up 1 base, with 13 bases separating them. The CDR3 nucleotides are TGTGCCAGCAGCTTAGGCGGGGGAGGACTTAACTATGGCTACACCTTC. Translated, it gives CASSLGGGGLNYGYTF.

This chain connects TRBV7-9 to TRBJ2-1, with TRBD2 as a possible D gene (7 bases). Trimming stripped 4 bases from V and 8 bases from J, with 18 bases between. The CDR3 runs 15 residues. CDR1 is SEHNR, CDR2 FQNEAQ, per germline (reference sequence). Here the CDR3 DNA reads TGTGCCAGCAGCTCCTTCGTGGGGGGGCGGGATGAGCAGTTCTTC. Protein: CASSSFVGGRDEQFF.

The rearrangement joins TRBV7-3 to TRBJ1-1; tentatively, D is TRBD1 (5 bases). Trimming took 1 base from V and 5 from J, leaving 17 bases between them. This CDR3 has 16 amino acids. The germline V gene encodes CDR1 SGHTA and CDR2 FQGTGA. The DNA for the CDR3 is TGTGCCAGCAGCTTAAAATTGTGGGGGGAGGTTACTGAAGCTTTCTTT. Its protein product is CASSLKLWGEVTEAFF. Combining the CDR3 with reference TRBV7-3 and TRBJ1-1 gives the whole variable domain GAGVSQTPSNKVTEKGKYVELRCDPISGHTALYWYRQSLGQGPEFLIYFQGTGAADDSGLPNDRFFAVRPEGSVSTLKIQRTERGDSAVYLCASSLKLWGEVTEAFFGQGTRLTVV.

The chain carries TRBV6-1 and TRBJ1-4; D is possibly TRBD1 (5 bases). V lost 7 bases and J 7 bases, leaving 13 bases between the germline ends. Germline loops: CDR1 MNHNS, CDR2 SASEGT. This CDR3 has 13 amino acids. CDR3 sequence (DNA): TGTGCCAGCATCGGGGGGGGAAGTGAAAAACTGTTTTTT. Its protein is CASIGGGSEKLFF.

The V call is TRBV7-2, the J call TRBJ2-3; D is unclear. V lost 7 bases and J lost 2, with 13 bases in between. The CDR3 runs 14 residues. Germline loops: CDR1 SGHTA, CDR2 FQGNSA. As DNA, the CDR3 is TGTGCCAGCATCCCCTTCCAACTCACAGATACGCAGTATTTT. The encoded protein is CASIPFQLTDTQYF.

The chain links TRBV5-1 to TRBJ2-3; perhaps TRBD1 as D (6 bases). V was shortened by 6 bases and J by 4 bases, with 12 bases between the two germline ends. Per the germline V gene, CDR1 is SGHRS and CDR2 is YFSETQ. This CDR3 has 13 residues. CDR3 loop: CASKQGLADTQYF. CDR3 DNA: TGCGCCAGCAAGCAGGGGCTGGCAGATACGCAGTATTTT.

CDR3 residues: CASSSDITDTQYF. The CDR3 bases are TGTGCCAGCAGCTCAGACATCACAGATACGCAGTATTTT. The gene calls are TRBV7-2 and TRBJ2-3, with D hard to call. The CDR3 runs 13 residues. The V gene's germline CDR1 is SGHTA and CDR2 FQGNSA. V was cut by 4 bases and J by 2 bases, with 7 bases left in between. The full variable domain, rest sourced from reference TRBV7-2 and TRBJ2-3, is GAGVSQSPSNKVTEKGKDVELRCDPISGHTALYWYRQSLGQGLEFLIYFQGNSAPDKSGLPSDRFSAERTGGSVSTLTIQRTQQEDSAVYLCASSSDITDTQYFGPGTRLTVL.

The chain couples TRBV11-2 to TRBJ2-5; TRBD2 aligns across 12 bases. The CDR3 consists of 15 residues. Germline trimming cut 3 bases from V and 1 base from J; bases unmatched to any gene: 0. Looked up from germline, CDR1 is SGHAT and CDR2 is FQNNGV. The CDR3 is CASSLTSGGQETQYF. The CDR3, as DNA: TGTGCCAGCAGCTTGACTAGCGGGGGCCAAGAGACCCAGTACTTC.

This chain links TRBV10-2 with TRBJ2-5; 8 bases match TRBD1. This CDR3 has 13 residues. The V and J ends lost 6 bases and 3 bases, in that order; junction bases with no gene match: 3. CDR1 and CDR2 from the germline V gene are WSHSY and SAAADI. CDR3 residues: CASSLTGEETQYF. For the CDR3, the DNA is TGCGCCAGCAGCCTGACAGGGGAAGAGACCCAGTACTTC.

The V gene is TRBV10-3, the J gene TRBJ1-4, with TRBD1 identical over 9 bases. The CDR3 spans 16 residues. V was clipped by 3 bases and J by 4 bases; unmatched bases: 6. CDR1 is ENHRY and CDR2 is SYGVKD in the germline V gene. Written as DNA, the CDR3 is TGTGCCATCAGTGAATACAGGGGGCCAGTTAATGAAAAACTGTTTTTT. Translation: CAISEYRGPVNEKLFF.

The V and J genes are TRBV7-3 and TRBJ1-5, with D possibly matching TRBD1 (6 bases). The V gene's germline CDR1 is SGHTA and CDR2 FQGTGA. The CDR3 runs to 14 residues. The ends were cut back, 5 bases at V and 5 bases at J, with 13 bases in the middle. The CDR3 DNA is TGTGCCAGCAGCCCGGGGACACGACATCAGCCCCAGCATTTT. It specifies CASSPGTRHQPQHF.